Included here is one T cell receptor (beta chain) sequence, with context. Its target is unknown. The data were obtained in a study of Graves' ophthalmopathy and Graves' hyperthyroidism. The wider study: Over 18 months of follow-up, stable hyperthyroidism required that no ophthalmopathy appear. Findings and limits, study-wide: The majority of expanded thyroid clonotypes above 0.001 frequency also occurred in blood. Classification of ophthalmopathy versus stable hyperthyroidism by a 13-signature model yielded about 90% sensitivity and 70% to 83% specificity.

Amplification of the TCR beta CDR3 regions used RNA transcripts (as template). First-round RT-PCR used HTBI primers; second-round multiplex PCR followed. Each CDR3 protein gets one entry after TCRdb re-called the multiplex PCR reads with MiXCR. The table has over a million distinct CDR3 sequences, about 40% seen once. This CDR3 comprises 16 residues. The V end lost 4 bases, the J end lost 3 bases, and 17 bases lay between the germline ends. Germline CDR1 is SGHRS and CDR2 is YFSETQ. The sequence was obtained from an adult man with Graves' hyperthyroidism. The chain uses TRBV5-1 and TRBJ1-3; perhaps TRBD1 as D (5 bases). The sequencing sample was made of peripheral blood or thyroid tissue (not recorded which). The CDR3 is CASSQDLWGSGNTIYF. The CDR3 region has the DNA TGCGCCAGCAGCCAAGATTTATGGGGCAGTGGAAACACCATATATTTT.